This TCR beta chain was captured by sequencing in a study of cytomegalovirus exposure and HLA in healthy donors. This clone was observed a handful of times. Antigen: not known. Notes on the study in general: Earlier findings revealed that most TCR beta V segments proved productive either about 87% or about 30% of the time.

With 1 base removed from V and 2 bases from J, the gap between germline ends came to 11 bases. The length of the CDR3 is 15 residues. The germline CDR1 and CDR2 sequences are MGHRA and YSYEKL. The PCR employed 60 Vbeta primers together with 13 Jbeta primers. Produced via immunoSEQ multiplex PCR; TCRdb's table is partial and in-frame only. The table lists about 200,000 clones, approximately 70% of them singletons. Sample: PBMCs. The rearrangement links TRBV4-1 to TRBJ1-1; the D gene is possibly TRBD1 (6 bases). The sequence came from a middle-aged man in good health and CMV-seropositive. The CDR3 reads CASSQGQVPNTEAFF. The CDR3 nucleotides are TGCGCCAGCAGCCAAGGACAGGTCCCTAACACTGAAGCTTTCTTT.